This T cell receptor beta chain was sequenced during a study of T-cell memory formation after mild COVID-19. Whole-study context: TCR clusters were mostly donor specific.

Researchers used 5'RACE with constant-segment primers to make TCR alpha and TCR beta cDNA libraries that carry sample barcodes and UMIs. TCRdb ran MiXCR on the 5' RACE reads and lists one entry per CDR3 protein. The sample includes under 400,000 distinct CDR3 sequences, around 21% of them seen just once. Worth noting for this clonotype: The target antigen is unknown.

General study results and limits: Contracting CD4+ clones lay largely in CM and EM, with CD8+ ones residing in EMRA.

The clonotype was recovered from an adult woman who had mild COVID-19 (a few samples of this study predate the infection). Cell type and time point are not known. Material for sequencing was PBMCs or a T cell subset sorted from them (not recorded which).

Here the CDR3 reads CASSLDVVEQYF. The CDR3 DNA is TGTGCCAGCAGCTTAGACGTGGTCGAGCAGTACTTC. The chain joins TRBV7-9 to TRBJ2-7; D is uncertain. Germline CDR1 SEHNR, CDR2 FQNEAQ (reference sequence). V gave up 1 base and J gave up 6 bases, with 7 bases separating them. The CDR3 covers 12 residues.